Included here is one T cell receptor beta chain sequence, with context. What it binds is unknown. The CDR3 runs to 13 residues. In germline, CDR1 is SGHAT, CDR2 FQNNGV. V lost 2 bases and J lost 7, with 9 bases in between. Ahead of DNA extraction, samples held 1-10 million cryopreserved PBMC each. The data stem from a study of long-term antiretroviral therapy in people with HIV. Study results and limitations: Post-ART diversity increased but stayed below transplant donor controls. Blood collection from the mid-2000s to the late 2010s possibly occurred under older ART regimens. Dominance of pre-ART expanded clones persisted, fluctuating and often declining after ART.

Assay version v3.0 of immunoSEQ was used, and it was run at survey level. Clones were read by immunoSEQ multiplex PCR, and TCRdb kept only the in-frame ones, dropping some. The table includes about 28,000 clones, roughly 84% detected once. The sequencing here drew on unsorted PBMCs, taken 0.8 years after starting antiretroviral therapy. This sequence joins TRBV11-2 and TRBJ1-5; no reliable D call. This receptor was identified in a woman in her 30s with HIV. CDR3 sequence reads: CASSLNLDQPQHF. CDR3 coding DNA: TGTGCCAGCAGCTTAAATTTAGACCAGCCCCAGCATTTT.